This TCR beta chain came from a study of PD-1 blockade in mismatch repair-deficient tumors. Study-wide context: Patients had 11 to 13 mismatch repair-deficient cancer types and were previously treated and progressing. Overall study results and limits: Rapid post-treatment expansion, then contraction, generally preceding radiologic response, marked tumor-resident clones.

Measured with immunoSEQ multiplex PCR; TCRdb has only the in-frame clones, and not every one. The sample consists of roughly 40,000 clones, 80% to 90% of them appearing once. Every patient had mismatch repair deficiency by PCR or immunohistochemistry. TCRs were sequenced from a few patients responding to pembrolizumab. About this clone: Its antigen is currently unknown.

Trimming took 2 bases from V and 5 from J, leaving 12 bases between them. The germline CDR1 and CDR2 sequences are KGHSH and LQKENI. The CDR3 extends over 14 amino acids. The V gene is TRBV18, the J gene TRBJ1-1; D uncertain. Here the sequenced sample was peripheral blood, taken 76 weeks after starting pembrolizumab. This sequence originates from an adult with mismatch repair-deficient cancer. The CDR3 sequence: CASSPMPRTTEAFF. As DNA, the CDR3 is TGTGCCAGCTCACCAATGCCTAGAACAACTGAAGCTTTCTTT.